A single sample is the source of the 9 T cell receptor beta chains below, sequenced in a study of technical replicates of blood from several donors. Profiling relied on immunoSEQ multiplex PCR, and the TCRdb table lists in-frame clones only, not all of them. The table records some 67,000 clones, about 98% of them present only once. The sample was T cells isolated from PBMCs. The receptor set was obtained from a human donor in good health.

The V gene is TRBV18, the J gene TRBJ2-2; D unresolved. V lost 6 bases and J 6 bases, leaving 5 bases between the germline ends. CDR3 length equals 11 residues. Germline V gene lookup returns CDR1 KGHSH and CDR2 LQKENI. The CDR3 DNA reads TGTGCCAGCTCCCCCGCCGGGGAGCTGTTTTTT. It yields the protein CASSPAGELFF.

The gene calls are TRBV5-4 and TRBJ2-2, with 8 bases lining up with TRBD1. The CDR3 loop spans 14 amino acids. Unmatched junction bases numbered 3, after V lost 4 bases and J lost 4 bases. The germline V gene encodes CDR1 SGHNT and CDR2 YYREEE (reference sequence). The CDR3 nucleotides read TGTGCCAGCAGCGGACAGGGTCCCACCGGGGAGCTGTTTTTT. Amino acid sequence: CASSGQGPTGELFF.

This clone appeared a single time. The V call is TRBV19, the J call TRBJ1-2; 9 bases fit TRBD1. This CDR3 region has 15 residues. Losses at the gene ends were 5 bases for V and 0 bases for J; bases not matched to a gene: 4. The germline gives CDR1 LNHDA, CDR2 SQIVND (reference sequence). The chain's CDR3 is CASSPTGGSNYGYTF. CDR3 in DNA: TGTGCCAGTAGTCCTACAGGGGGCTCTAACTATGGCTACACCTTC.

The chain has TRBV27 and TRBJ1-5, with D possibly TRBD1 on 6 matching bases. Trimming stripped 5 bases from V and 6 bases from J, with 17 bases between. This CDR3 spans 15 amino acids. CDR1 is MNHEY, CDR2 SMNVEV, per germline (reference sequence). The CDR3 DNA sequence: TGTGCCAGCAGTCTGGGGACACCGGCAGGTCAGCCCCAGCATTTT. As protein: CASSLGTPAGQPQHF.

The CDR3 DNA follows: TGTGCCAGCAGCCCCTTTTTCTCCGGTCCCTATGGCTACACCTTC. It translates to CASSPFFSGPYGYTF. This rearrangement joins TRBV28 to TRBJ1-2, with D hard to call. V was cut by 6 bases and J by 4 bases, with 18 bases left in between. This CDR3 has 15 residues. Germline-derived CDR1 and CDR2 are MDHEN and SYDVKM.

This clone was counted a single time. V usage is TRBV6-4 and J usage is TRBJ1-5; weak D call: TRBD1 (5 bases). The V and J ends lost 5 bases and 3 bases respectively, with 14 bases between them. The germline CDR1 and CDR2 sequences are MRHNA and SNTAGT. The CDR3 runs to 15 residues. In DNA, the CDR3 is TGTGCCAGCAGTAACCAACAGGCCCCCAATCAGCCCCAGCATTTT. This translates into CASSNQQAPNQPQHF.

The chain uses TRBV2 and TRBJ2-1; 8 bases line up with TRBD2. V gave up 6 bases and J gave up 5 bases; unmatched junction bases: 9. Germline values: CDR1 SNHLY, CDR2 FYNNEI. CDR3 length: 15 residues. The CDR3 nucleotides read TGTGCCAGCAGGGAGGTAGCGGGGAGGGACAATGAGCAGTTCTTC. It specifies CASREVAGRDNEQFF.

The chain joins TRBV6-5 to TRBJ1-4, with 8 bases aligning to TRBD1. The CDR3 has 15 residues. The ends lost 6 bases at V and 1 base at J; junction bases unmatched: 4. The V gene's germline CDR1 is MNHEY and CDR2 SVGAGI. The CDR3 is CASRAGGLTNEKLFF. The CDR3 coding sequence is TGTGCCAGCAGGGCAGGGGGCCTAACTAATGAAAAACTGTTTTTT.

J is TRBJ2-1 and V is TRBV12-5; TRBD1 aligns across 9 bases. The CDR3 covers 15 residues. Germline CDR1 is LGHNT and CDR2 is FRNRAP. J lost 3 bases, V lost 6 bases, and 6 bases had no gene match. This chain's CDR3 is CASGSTGQGYNEQFF. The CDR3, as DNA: TGTGCTAGTGGCTCGACGGGACAGGGCTACAATGAGCAGTTCTTC.